What follows are 32 T cell receptor beta chains derived from one specimen sequenced in a study of response to subunit inactivated influenza vaccine. In TCRdb, the RT-PCR reads were re-called with MiXCR into one record per CDR3 protein. The table includes over 150,000 distinct CDR3 sequences, roughly 8.7% detected once. The source was non-naive T cells sorted from PBMCs, collected on the day of vaccination. Receptors were obtained from a man aged 50 to 59 who received an inactivated influenza vaccine.

There are many counts of this clonotype. CDR3 DNA: TGTGCCAGCAGCCAAGGGGGGAACACTGAAGCTTTCTTT. It translates to CASSQGGNTEAFF. The chain links TRBV3-1 to TRBJ1-1; D uncertain. The CDR3 spans 13 residues. Germline assignment: CDR1 LGHDT and CDR2 YNNKEL (reference sequence). Trimming took 1 base from V and 1 from J, leaving 4 bases between them. Drawing the rest from reference TRBV3-1 and TRBJ1-1, the complete variable domain is DTAVSQTPKYLVTQMGNDKSIKCEQNLGHDTMYWYKQDSKKFLKIMFSYNNKELIINETVPNRFSPKSPDKAHLNLHINSLELGDSAVYFCASSQGGNTEAFFGQGTRLTVV.

Ten or more counts support this clonotype. The gene calls are TRBV3-1 and TRBJ2-7, with 9 bases matching TRBD2. CDR3 length equals 15 residues. Germline-derived CDR1 and CDR2 are LGHDT and YNNKEL (reference sequence). J was trimmed by 4 bases and V by 0 bases; bases with no gene match: 4. DNA for the CDR3: TGTGCCAGCAGCCAAGATCGCCTAGCGGGATACGAGCAGTACTTC. Amino acids: CASSQDRLAGYEQYF.

The chain combines TRBV5-4 with TRBJ1-1; no clear D gene. The CDR3 loop spans 16 amino acids. The V and J ends lost 6 bases and 3 bases respectively, with 21 bases between them. CDR1 is SGHNT and CDR2 is YYREEE in the germline V gene (reference sequence). The CDR3 is CASTPGRVDGYTEAFF. The CDR3, as DNA: TGTGCCAGCACCCCCGGTCGGGTGGACGGGTACACTGAAGCTTTCTTT. Supplemented by reference TRBV5-4 and TRBJ1-1, the full variable domain reads ETGVTQSPTHLIKTRGQQVTLRCSSQSGHNTVSWYQQALGQGPQFIFQYYREEENGRGNFPPRFSGLQFPNYSSELNVNALELDDSALYLCASTPGRVDGYTEAFFGQGTRLTVV.

This clonotype was seen ten or more times. The chain employs TRBV28 and TRBJ1-1; D is unclear. CDR3 size: 11 residues. Germline V lookup: CDR1 MDHEN, CDR2 SYDVKM. The V and J ends lost 6 bases and 2 bases respectively, with 4 bases between them. The CDR3, as DNA: TGTGCCAGCAGCCCCAACACTGAAGCTTTCTTT. Translated, it gives CASSPNTEAFF.

This clonotype was seen only a few times. A single base separates this from a much larger clone, so it may be a read error. This chain connects TRBV7-2 to TRBJ2-1; D call uncertain. This CDR3 spans 11 amino acids. The germline CDR1 and CDR2 sequences are SGHTA and FQGNSA. V was cut by 3 bases and J by 7 bases, with 4 bases left in between. In DNA, the CDR3 is TGTGCCAGCAGCTTTGTTAATGAGCAGTTCTTC. It is translated as CASSFVNEQFF. Filled out from reference TRBV7-2 and TRBJ2-1, the complete variable domain reads GAGVSQSPSNKVTEKGKDVELRCDPISGHTALYWYRQSLGQGLEFLIYFQGNSAPDKSGLPSDRFSAERTGGSVSTLTIQRTQQEDSAVYLCASSFVNEQFFGPGTRLTVL.

This clonotype showed up just a few times. The chain has TRBV11-2 and TRBJ2-5; 7 bases map to TRBD1. J gave up 1 base and V 4 bases, and 3 bases lay outside the gene matches. The CDR3 loop spans 14 amino acids. In germline, CDR1 is SGHAT, CDR2 FQNNGV. CDR3 amino acids: CASSSDRAQETQYF. The DNA of the CDR3 is TGTGCCAGCAGCTCAGACAGGGCCCAAGAGACCCAGTACTTC.

In its sample, this clonotype was seen many times. This rearrangement joins TRBV20-1 to TRBJ2-4; D remains ambiguous. The germline V and J ends were trimmed by 3 bases and 2 bases, with 23 bases remaining between them. Germline CDR1 DFQATT, CDR2 SNEGSKA (reference sequence). The CDR3 is 18 amino acids. CDR3 nucleotide sequence: TGCAGTGCTAGGTTGAGGAAAATACTCCTGGGGACCAAAAACATTCAGTACTTC. This codes for CSARLRKILLGTKNIQYF.

The gene calls are TRBV20-1 and TRBJ1-4; D is unclear. CDR1 is DFQATT and CDR2 is SNEGSKA in the germline V gene (reference sequence). The ends were cut back, 7 bases at V and 8 bases at J, with 8 bases in the middle. CDR3 length equals 10 residues. CDR3 in amino acids: CSVLFEKLFF. For the CDR3, the DNA is TGCAGTGTCCTCTTCGAAAAACTGTTTTTT.

CDR3 DNA: TGTGCCAGCAGTTTATCTTCGCAGGCCGGGTATACGCAGTATTTT. It codes for CASSLSSQAGYTQYF. The rearrangement links TRBV27 to TRBJ2-3; D is ambiguous. CDR3 size: 15 residues. The V end was cut by 0 bases, the J end by 7 bases, with 14 bases between. Germline assignment: CDR1 MNHEY and CDR2 SMNVEV (reference sequence).

The chain uses TRBV9 and TRBJ2-1; perhaps TRBD2 as D (5 bases). The CDR3 has 14 amino acids. CDR1 and CDR2 from the germline V gene are SGDLS and YYNGEE. V lost 3 bases and J lost 0, with 7 bases in between. CDR3 amino acids: CASSESGSYNEQFF. Here the CDR3 DNA reads TGTGCCAGCAGCGAGAGCGGCTCCTACAATGAGCAGTTCTTC.

This chain joins TRBV10-3 and TRBJ2-3, with 8 bases lining up with TRBD1. This CDR3 is built from 14 residues. From germline, CDR1 is ENHRY and CDR2 SYGVKD. J lost 4 bases, V lost 3 bases, and 3 bases had no gene match. DNA of the CDR3: TGTGCCATCAGTGATGCAGGGGGCCCAGATACGCAGTATTTT. Amino acids: CAISDAGGPDTQYF.

This chain links TRBV20-1 with TRBJ2-1; possibly TRBD1 for D (5 bases). The germline V gene encodes CDR1 DFQATT and CDR2 SNEGSKA (reference sequence). CDR3 length: 13 residues. V was clipped by 3 bases and J by 9 bases, with 15 bases between them. The CDR3 is CSARDTSLGEQFF. The CDR3 bases are TGCAGTGCTAGGGACACGTCGCTGGGTGAGCAGTTCTTC.

The V and J genes are TRBV20-1 and TRBJ2-7; the D gene could be TRBD1 or TRBD2 (5 bases each). The CDR3 contains 15 residues. The germline V and J ends were trimmed by 0 bases and 4 bases, with 16 bases remaining between them. CDR1 is DFQATT, CDR2 SNEGSKA, per germline (reference sequence). CDR3 coding DNA: TGCAGTGCTAGAGATTGGGCAGGGACCTCTTACGAGCAGTACTTC. It encodes CSARDWAGTSYEQYF.

This clonotype was detected a few times. The chain's CDR3 is CASSLIPGQGTSYNSPLHF. The CDR3 coding sequence is TGCGCCAGCAGCCTCATCCCGGGACAGGGTACCTCCTATAATTCACCCCTCCACTTT. The chain links TRBV5-1 to TRBJ1-6; 9 bases match TRBD1. The V gene end was trimmed by 4 bases and the J gene end by 0 bases; junction bases not matched to a gene: 11. The germline gives CDR1 SGHRS, CDR2 YFSETQ. The length of the CDR3 is 19 residues.

In this sample, this clonotype turned up many times. V is TRBV7-2 and J is TRBJ2-5; D is possibly TRBD2 (7 bases). Between the trimmed V and J ends, which lost 3 bases and 5 bases, there was a span of 16 bases. The CDR3 is 15 residues long. Per the germline V gene, CDR1 is SGHTA and CDR2 is FQGNSA. The CDR3 DNA follows: TGTGCCAGCAGCTTCAACTTGGGGGGGGCGGAGACCCAGTACTTC. It specifies CASSFNLGGAETQYF.

A few counts support this clonotype. The chain combines TRBV29-1 with TRBJ2-1, with TRBD2 matching over 9 bases. This CDR3 contains 14 residues. Germline loops: CDR1 SQVTM, CDR2 ANQGSEA. After removal of 6 bases from V and 5 bases from J, the junction contained 8 bases not matched to a gene. CDR3 protein: CSVRAGGLNNEQFF. In DNA form, the CDR3 reads TGCAGCGTCCGAGCGGGGGGATTAAACAATGAGCAGTTCTTC.

The V call is TRBV5-1, the J call TRBJ2-4; 7 nucleotides agree with TRBD1. Looked up from germline, CDR1 is SGHRS and CDR2 is YFSETQ. CDR3 length: 17 amino acids. V trimming: 4 bases; J trimming: 0 bases; junction bases outside the gene matches: 10. CDR3 amino acids: CASSGTAVLEAKNIQYF. CDR3 nucleotides: TGCGCCAGCAGCGGGACAGCTGTTTTGGAAGCCAAAAACATTCAGTACTTC.

The sample holds a few counts of this clonotype. This sequence joins TRBV20-1 and TRBJ1-6; D perhaps matches TRBD1 (5 bases). CDR3 length: 16 residues. CDR1 and CDR2 (germline): DFQATT, SNEGSKA (reference sequence). Trimming took off 0 bases at V and 3 bases at J, with 12 bases between the two ends. The CDR3 DNA reads TGCAGTGCTAGAGATGGCGGGGGTGGCTATAATTCACCCCTCCACTTT. Protein sequence: CSARDGGGGYNSPLHF.

The V and J genes are TRBV4-1 and TRBJ1-5; TRBD1 matches 9 bases. The CDR3 runs 18 residues. Looked up from germline, CDR1 is MGHRA and CDR2 is YSYEKL. Trimming removed 4 bases from V and 0 bases from J; junction bases left unmatched: 10. This CDR3 reads CASSPGTGLIYSNQPQHF. Written as DNA, the CDR3 is TGCGCCAGCAGCCCCGGGACAGGGCTTATTTATAGCAATCAGCCCCAGCATTTT.

The chain couples TRBV12-3 or TRBV12-4 to TRBJ2-7; D perhaps matches TRBD1 (5 bases). V dropped 7 bases and J dropped 3 bases, with 16 bases sitting between them. The CDR3 consists of 14 residues. CDR3 loop: CASNQKGARYEQYF. DNA of the CDR3: TGTGCCAGCAACCAGAAAGGGGCACGCTACGAGCAGTACTTC.

This clonotype came up a few times. This rearrangement joins TRBV20-1 to TRBJ2-7, with D possibly being TRBD2 (5 bases). Germline V gene sequence: CDR1 DFQATT, CDR2 SNEGSKA (reference sequence). Trimming shortened V by 4 bases and J by 3 bases, and 10 bases separated the two germline ends. CDR3 size: 12 residues. The CDR3, as DNA: TGCAGTGCTAAGGACTTAGACTACGAGCAGTACTTC. The encoded protein is CSAKDLDYEQYF.

The chain carries TRBV6-1 and TRBJ2-1; TRBD1 agrees at 7 bases. The germline V gene has CDR1 MNHNS and CDR2 SASEGT. The junction had 5 bases not matched to a gene; V was cut back by 4 bases and J by 11 bases. The CDR3 contains 12 residues. CDR3 bases: TGTGCCAGCAGTGCCTTGACAGGGCAGCAGTTCTTC. This gives the protein CASSALTGQQFF.

This clonotype was detected many times. This chain uses TRBV5-5 with TRBJ2-3; possibly TRBD2 for D (6 bases). Per germline, CDR1 SGHKS and CDR2 YYEKEE (reference sequence). CDR3 length: 14 residues. The V end was cut by 4 bases, the J end by 5 bases, with 14 bases between. This chain's CDR3 is CASSAASVGDTQYF. CDR3 DNA: TGTGCCAGCAGCGCAGCTAGCGTCGGAGATACGCAGTATTTT.

The rearrangement uses TRBV12-3 or TRBV12-4 and TRBJ2-2, with 9 bases aligning to TRBD1. V lost 6 bases to trimming and J lost 4 bases; unmatched junction nucleotides: 6. The CDR3 sequence is 15 residues long. CDR3 in amino acids: CASRGGTGFTGELFF. DNA for the CDR3: TGTGCCAGCAGGGGAGGGACAGGGTTCACCGGGGAGCTGTTTTTT.

This clonotype has just one count. This chain links TRBV7-2 with TRBJ2-7; D not resolved. CDR1 is SGHTA and CDR2 is FQGNSA in the germline V gene. The V end was cut by 6 bases, the J end by 7 bases, with 13 bases between. The CDR3 runs to 12 residues. CDR3 in DNA: TGTGCCAGCAGACCCACTGTTGGGGAGCAGTACTTC. The encoded protein is CASRPTVGEQYF.

This chain connects TRBV28 to TRBJ2-3; possibly TRBD1 for D (5 bases). The CDR3 is 13 amino acids. From germline, CDR1 is MDHEN and CDR2 SYDVKM. The CDR3 region has the DNA TGTGGGGCTCAGGGCAGGGTTTCAGATACGCAGTATTTT. Its protein is CGAQGRVSDTQYF.

This clonotype has ten or more counts. V is TRBV7-9 and J is TRBJ2-7; D unclear. Germline loops: CDR1 SEHNR, CDR2 FQNEAQ (reference sequence). V was pared by 0 bases and J by 3 bases, with 9 bases between. The CDR3 sequence is 14 residues long. The CDR3 region is CASSLALTGYEQYF. The CDR3 region has the DNA TGTGCCAGCAGCTTAGCTTTGACCGGCTACGAGCAGTACTTC.

This clonotype has at least ten counts. At one end, the junction sequence differs from germline, possibly due to a read error. The chain is built from TRBV7-9 and TRBJ2-5; D perhaps matches TRBD2 (5 bases). The CDR3 runs 16 residues. Germline V lookup: CDR1 SEHNR, CDR2 FQNEAQ (reference sequence). The DNA of the CDR3 is TGTGCCAGCACCTTAGGATCGAAAATAGGAGGAGAGACCCAGTACTTC. Protein product: CASTLGSKIGGETQYF.

The chain carries TRBV19 and TRBJ2-1; D call uncertain. The CDR3 runs to 13 residues. Germline V gene data show CDR1 as LNHDA and CDR2 as SQIVND (reference sequence). Trimming cost V 4 bases and J 8 bases, with 12 bases left between them. The chain's CDR3 is CASSNRRVDEQFF. The CDR3 coding sequence is TGTGCCAGTAGTAATCGAAGGGTCGATGAGCAGTTCTTC.

The table lists this clonotype with a few counts. The chain is built from TRBV5-1 and TRBJ1-1; TRBD1 matches 9 bases. J was trimmed by 1 base and V by 3 bases; bases with no gene match: 4. This CDR3 is 15 amino acids long. Germline V gene lookup returns CDR1 SGHRS and CDR2 YFSETQ. Here the CDR3 DNA reads TGCGCCAGCAGCTCGGAGACAGGGGGGAACACTGAAGCTTTCTTT. Translated: CASSSETGGNTEAFF.

V gene TRBV5-1 combines with J gene TRBJ2-6; maybe TRBD1 (6 bases). Between the trimmed V and J ends, which lost 3 bases and 0 bases, there was a span of 16 bases. The CDR3 contains 18 residues. Germline lookup yields CDR1 SGHRS and CDR2 YFSETQ. The CDR3 DNA reads as TGCGCCAGCAGCTGGAAGACAGGTACCTCCTCTGGGGCCAACGTCCTGACTTTC. It encodes CASSWKTGTSSGANVLTF.

The gene calls are TRBV3-1 and TRBJ2-1; no clear D gene. The germline gives CDR1 LGHDT, CDR2 YNNKEL (reference sequence). This CDR3 spans 13 amino acids. Trimming cost V 4 bases and J 9 bases, with 13 bases left between them. CDR3 DNA sequence: TGTGCCAGCAGCCCCAACGATATGGGTGAGCAGTTCTTC. The encoded protein is CASSPNDMGEQFF.